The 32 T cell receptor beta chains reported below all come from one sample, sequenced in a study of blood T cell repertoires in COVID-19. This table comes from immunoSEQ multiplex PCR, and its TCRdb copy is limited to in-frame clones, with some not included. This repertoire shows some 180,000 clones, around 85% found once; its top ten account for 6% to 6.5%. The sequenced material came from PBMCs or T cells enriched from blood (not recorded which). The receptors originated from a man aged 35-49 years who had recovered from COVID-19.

In DNA form, the CDR3 reads TGTGCCCACGGGCAGCCCCAGCATTTT. Amino acid sequence: CAHGQPQHF. V gene TRBV28 combines with J gene TRBJ1-5, with no clear D. The germline V and J ends were trimmed by 11 bases and 7 bases, with 6 bases remaining between them. The CDR3 sequence is 9 residues long. The V gene's germline CDR1 is MDHEN and CDR2 SYDVKM. The full variable domain, its missing parts supplied by reference TRBV28 and TRBJ1-5, is DVKVTQSSRYLVKRTGEKVFLECVQDMDHENMFWYRQDPGLGLRLIYFSYDVKMKEKGDIPEGYSVSREKKERFSLILESASTNQTSMYLCAHGQPQHFGDGTRLSIL.

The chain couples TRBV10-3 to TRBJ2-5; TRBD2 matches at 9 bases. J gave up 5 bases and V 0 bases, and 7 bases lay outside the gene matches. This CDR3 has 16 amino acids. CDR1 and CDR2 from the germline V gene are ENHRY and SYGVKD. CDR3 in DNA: TGTGCCATCAGTGAGTCCGCGGCTAGCGGGACGGAGACCCAGTACTTC. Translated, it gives CAISESAASGTETQYF.

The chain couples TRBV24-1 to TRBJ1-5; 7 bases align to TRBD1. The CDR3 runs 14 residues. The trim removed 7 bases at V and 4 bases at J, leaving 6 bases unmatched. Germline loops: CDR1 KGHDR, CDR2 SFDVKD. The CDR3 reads CATRDRWANQPQHF. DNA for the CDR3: TGTGCCACCAGGGACAGGTGGGCAAATCAGCCCCAGCATTTT.

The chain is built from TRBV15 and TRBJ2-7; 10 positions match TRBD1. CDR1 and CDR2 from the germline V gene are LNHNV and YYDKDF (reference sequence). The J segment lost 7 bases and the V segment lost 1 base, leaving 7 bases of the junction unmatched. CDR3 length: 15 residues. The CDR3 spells CATSRGDRGSGEQYF. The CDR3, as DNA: TGTGCCACCAGCAGAGGGGACAGGGGTTCGGGGGAGCAGTACTTC.

The CDR3 loop reads CASSLLGALAGGSNEQFF. The DNA of the CDR3 is TGTGCCAGCAGCCTACTAGGAGCTCTAGCGGGAGGTTCCAATGAGCAGTTCTTC. V usage is TRBV7-9 and J usage is TRBJ2-1; TRBD2 matches 11 bases. The junction had 15 bases not matched to a gene; V was cut back by 5 bases and J by 6 bases. This CDR3 region has 18 residues. Germline loops: CDR1 SEHNR, CDR2 FQNEAQ (reference sequence).

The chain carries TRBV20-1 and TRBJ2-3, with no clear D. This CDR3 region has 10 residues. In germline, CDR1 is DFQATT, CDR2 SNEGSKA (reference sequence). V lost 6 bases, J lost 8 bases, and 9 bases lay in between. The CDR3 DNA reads TGCAGTGCCACCTATGTTACGCAGTATTTT. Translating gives CSATYVTQYF.

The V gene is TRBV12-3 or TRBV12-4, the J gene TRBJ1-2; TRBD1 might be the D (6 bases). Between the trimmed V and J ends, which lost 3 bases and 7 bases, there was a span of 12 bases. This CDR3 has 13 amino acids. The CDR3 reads CASSFGRQAGYTF. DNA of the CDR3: TGTGCCAGCAGTTTTGGCCGACAGGCTGGCTACACCTTC.

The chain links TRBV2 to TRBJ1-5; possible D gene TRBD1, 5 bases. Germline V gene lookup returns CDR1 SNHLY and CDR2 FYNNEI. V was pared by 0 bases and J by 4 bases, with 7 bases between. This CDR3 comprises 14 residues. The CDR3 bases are TGTGCCAGCAGTGAAGCTGCAGGGAATCAGCCCCAGCATTTT. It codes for CASSEAAGNQPQHF.

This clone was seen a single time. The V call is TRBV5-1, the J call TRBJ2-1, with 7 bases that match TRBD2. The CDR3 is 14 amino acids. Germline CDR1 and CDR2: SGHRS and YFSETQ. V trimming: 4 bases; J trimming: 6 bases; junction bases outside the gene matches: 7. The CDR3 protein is CASSPQAGVNEQFF. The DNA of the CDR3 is TGCGCCAGCAGCCCGCAGGCGGGGGTCAATGAGCAGTTCTTC.

CDR3 coding DNA: TGTGCCAGTAGTATAAGGAGACGACAGGGGGGAACCGGGGAGCTGTTTTTT. Translation gives CASSIRRRQGGTGELFF. This chain joins TRBV19 and TRBJ2-2, with 9 bases lining up with TRBD1. The CDR3 sequence is 17 residues long. V dropped 2 bases and J dropped 5; count of bases not matched to a gene: 9. Germline V gene data show CDR1 as LNHDA and CDR2 as SQIVND (reference sequence). The full variable domain, in which reference TRBV19 and TRBJ2-2 provide the parts outside the CDR3, is DGGITQSPKYLFRKEGQNVTLSCEQNLNHDAMYWYRQDPGQGLRLIYYSQIVNDFQKGDIAEGYSVSREKKESFPLTVTSAQKNPTAFYLCASSIRRRQGGTGELFFGEGSRLTVL.

CDR3: CASERTGQNTEAFF. For the CDR3, the DNA is TGCGCCAGCGAACGGACAGGACAGAACACTGAAGCTTTCTTT. The chain combines TRBV5-1 with TRBJ1-1, with 7 nucleotides matching TRBD1. Unmatched junction bases numbered 7, after V lost 7 bases and J lost 1 base. Germline CDR1 reads SGHRS; CDR2 reads YFSETQ. The CDR3 loop spans 14 amino acids.

The CDR3 protein is CASSLERENEQYF. DNA for the CDR3: TGTGCCAGCAGTTTAGAGCGGGAAAACGAGCAGTACTTC. The V gene is TRBV12-3 or TRBV12-4, the J gene TRBJ2-7; 7 bases agree with TRBD2. V dropped 1 base and J dropped 5; count of bases not matched to a gene: 2. The CDR3 contains 13 residues.

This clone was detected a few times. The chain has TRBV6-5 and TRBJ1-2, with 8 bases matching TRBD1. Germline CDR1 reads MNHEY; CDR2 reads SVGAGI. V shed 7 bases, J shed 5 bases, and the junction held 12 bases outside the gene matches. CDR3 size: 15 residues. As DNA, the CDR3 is TGTGCCAGCATCCCCGGAGGACAGGGACTTTATGGCTACACCTTC. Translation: CASIPGGQGLYGYTF.

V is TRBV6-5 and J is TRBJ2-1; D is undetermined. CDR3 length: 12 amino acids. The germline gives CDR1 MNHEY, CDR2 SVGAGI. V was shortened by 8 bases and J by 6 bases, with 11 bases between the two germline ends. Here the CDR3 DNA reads TGTGCCAGCGAAAGCCAGGTCAATGAGCAGTTCTTC. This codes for CASESQVNEQFF.

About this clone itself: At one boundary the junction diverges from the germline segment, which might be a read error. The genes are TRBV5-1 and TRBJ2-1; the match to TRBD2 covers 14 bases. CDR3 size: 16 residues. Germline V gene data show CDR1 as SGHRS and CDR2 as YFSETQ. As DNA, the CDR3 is TGCGCCAGCAGGTTGGGGACTAGCGGGAGCTTGGGTGAGCAGTTCTTC. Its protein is CASRLGTSGSLGEQFF.

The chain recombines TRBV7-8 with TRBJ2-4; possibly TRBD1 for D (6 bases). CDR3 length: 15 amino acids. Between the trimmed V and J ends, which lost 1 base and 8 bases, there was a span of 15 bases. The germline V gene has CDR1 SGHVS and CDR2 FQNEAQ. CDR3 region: CASSLGAGARYIQYF. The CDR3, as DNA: TGTGCCAGCAGCTTAGGGGCAGGGGCTCGATACATTCAGTACTTC.

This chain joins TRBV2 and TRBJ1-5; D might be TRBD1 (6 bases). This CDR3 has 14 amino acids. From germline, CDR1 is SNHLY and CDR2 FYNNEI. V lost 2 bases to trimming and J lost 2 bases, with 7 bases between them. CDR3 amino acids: CASSEYRGNQPQHF. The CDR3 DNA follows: TGTGCCAGCAGTGAATACAGGGGCAATCAGCCCCAGCATTTT.

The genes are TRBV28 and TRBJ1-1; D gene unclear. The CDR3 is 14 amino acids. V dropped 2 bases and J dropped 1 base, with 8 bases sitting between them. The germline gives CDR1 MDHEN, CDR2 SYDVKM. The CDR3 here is CASSLPLPNTEAFF. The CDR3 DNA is TGTGCCAGCAGTTTACCCCTCCCGAACACTGAAGCTTTCTTT.

CDR3 region: CATSRVSAQPGTDTQYF. Here the CDR3 DNA reads TGTGCCACCAGCAGAGTGTCTGCCCAACCGGGCACAGATACGCAGTATTTT. The chain carries TRBV15 and TRBJ2-3; D uncertain. Deletions cut 1 base from V and 1 base from J, with 15 bases between. The CDR3 sequence is 17 residues long. Germline V gene lookup returns CDR1 LNHNV and CDR2 YYDKDF (reference sequence).

CDR3 amino acids: CASSQPTDRNWGEKLFF. The CDR3 nucleotides read TGTGCCAGCAGCCAGCCCACGGACAGAAACTGGGGCGAAAAACTGTTTTTT. The chain is built from TRBV4-2 and TRBJ1-4; the D gene is possibly TRBD1 (6 bases). Germline CDR1 LGHNA, CDR2 YNFKEQ. The germline V and J ends were trimmed by 3 bases and 8 bases, with 22 bases remaining between them. The CDR3 is made up of 17 amino acids.

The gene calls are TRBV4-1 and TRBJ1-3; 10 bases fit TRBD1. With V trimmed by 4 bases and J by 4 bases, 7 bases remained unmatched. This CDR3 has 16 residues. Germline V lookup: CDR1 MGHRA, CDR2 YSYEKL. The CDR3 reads CASSPGQGMQGNTIYF. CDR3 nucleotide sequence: TGCGCCAGCAGCCCGGGACAGGGGATGCAAGGAAACACCATATATTTT.

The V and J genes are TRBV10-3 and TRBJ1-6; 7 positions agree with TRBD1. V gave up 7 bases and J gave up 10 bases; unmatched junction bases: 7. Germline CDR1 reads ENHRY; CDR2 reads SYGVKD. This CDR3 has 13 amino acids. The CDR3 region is CAIKGRGNSPLHF. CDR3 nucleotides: TGTGCCATCAAGGGCAGGGGGAACTCACCCCTCCACTTT.

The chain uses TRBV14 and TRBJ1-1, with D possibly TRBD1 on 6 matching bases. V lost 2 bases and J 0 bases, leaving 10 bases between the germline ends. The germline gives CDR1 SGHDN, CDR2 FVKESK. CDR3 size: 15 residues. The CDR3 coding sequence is TGTGCCAGCAGCCAAATACAGGGAATGAACACTGAAGCTTTCTTT. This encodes CASSQIQGMNTEAFF.

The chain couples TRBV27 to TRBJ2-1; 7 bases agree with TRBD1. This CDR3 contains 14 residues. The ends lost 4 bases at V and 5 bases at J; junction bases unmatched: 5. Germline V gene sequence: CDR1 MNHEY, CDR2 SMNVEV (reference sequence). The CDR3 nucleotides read TGTGCCAGCAGTTCCCGGGACAGAGACAATGAGCAGTTCTTC. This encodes CASSSRDRDNEQFF.

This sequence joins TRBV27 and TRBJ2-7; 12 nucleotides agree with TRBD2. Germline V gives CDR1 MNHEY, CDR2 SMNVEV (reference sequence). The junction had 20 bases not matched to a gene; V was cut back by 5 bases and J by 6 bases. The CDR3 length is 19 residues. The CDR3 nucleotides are TGTGCCAGCAGTCCTAAACTAGCGGGGGGCCTGGGTCTCGGTCTCGAGCAGTACTTC. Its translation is CASSPKLAGGLGLGLEQYF.

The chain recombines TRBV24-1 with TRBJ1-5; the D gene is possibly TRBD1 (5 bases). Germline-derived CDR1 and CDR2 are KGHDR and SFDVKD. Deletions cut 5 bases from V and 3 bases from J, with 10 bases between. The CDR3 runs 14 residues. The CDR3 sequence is CATSARGPNQPQHF. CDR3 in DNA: TGTGCCACCAGTGCAAGGGGCCCCAATCAGCCCCAGCATTTT.

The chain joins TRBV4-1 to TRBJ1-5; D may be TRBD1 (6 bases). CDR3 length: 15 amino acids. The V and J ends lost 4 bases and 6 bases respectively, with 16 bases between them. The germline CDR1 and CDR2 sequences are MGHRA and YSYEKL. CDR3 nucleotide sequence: TGCGCCAGCAGCCCGCAGCTACAGGGCTTTCAGCCCCAGCATTTT. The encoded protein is CASSPQLQGFQPQHF.

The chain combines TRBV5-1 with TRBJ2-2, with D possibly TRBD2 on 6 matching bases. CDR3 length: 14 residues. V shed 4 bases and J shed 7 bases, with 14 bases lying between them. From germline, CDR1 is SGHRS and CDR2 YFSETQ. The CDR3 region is CASSPREAGGELFF. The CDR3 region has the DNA TGCGCCAGCAGCCCCAGGGAGGCCGGCGGGGAGCTGTTTTTT.

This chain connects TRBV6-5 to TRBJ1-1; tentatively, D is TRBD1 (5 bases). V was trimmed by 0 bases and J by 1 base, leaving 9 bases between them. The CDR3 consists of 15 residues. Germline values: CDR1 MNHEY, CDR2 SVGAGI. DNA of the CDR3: TGTGCCAGCAGTTACTCTAGGGGAGGGAACACTGAAGCTTTCTTT. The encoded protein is CASSYSRGGNTEAFF.

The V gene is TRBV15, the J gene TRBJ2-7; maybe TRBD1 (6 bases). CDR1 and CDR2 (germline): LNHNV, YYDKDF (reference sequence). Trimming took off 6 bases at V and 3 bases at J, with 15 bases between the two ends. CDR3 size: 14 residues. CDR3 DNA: TGTGCCACCAGTATGTACAGGGAAGGCTACGAGCAGTACTTC. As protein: CATSMYREGYEQYF.

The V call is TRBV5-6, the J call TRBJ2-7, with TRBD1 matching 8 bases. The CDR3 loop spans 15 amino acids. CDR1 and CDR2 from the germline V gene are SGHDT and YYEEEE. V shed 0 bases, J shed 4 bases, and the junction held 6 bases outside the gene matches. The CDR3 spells CASSLGAGGGYEQYF. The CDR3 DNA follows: TGTGCCAGCAGCTTGGGAGCAGGGGGCGGGTACGAGCAGTACTTC.

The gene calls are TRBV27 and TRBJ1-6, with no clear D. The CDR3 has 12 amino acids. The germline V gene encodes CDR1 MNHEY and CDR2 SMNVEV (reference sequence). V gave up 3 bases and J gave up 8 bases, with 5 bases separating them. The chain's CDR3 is CASSFPDSPLHF. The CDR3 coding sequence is TGTGCCAGCAGTTTCCCCGATTCACCCCTCCACTTT.